These T cell receptor beta chains were read from a single sample in a study of blood T cell repertoires in COVID-19. Clones were read by immunoSEQ multiplex PCR, and TCRdb kept only the in-frame ones, dropping some. This sample has approximately 50,000 clones, with about 90% found just once. The source material was peripheral blood. The origin of the receptors is a human donor in a cohort sampled during active COVID-19. CDR3s include the opening cysteine and the closing phenylalanine or tryptophan. Fields, in order: D gene, V gene, J gene, CDR3 DNA, CDR3 protein. D genes are given only for firm matches.

>TRBD2|TRBV19|TRBJ2-1
TGTGCCAGTAGTATTTCCCCAGCGGGAGGGCCCCTTAATGAGCAGTTCTTC
CASSISPAGGPLNEQFF
>TRBD2|TRBV4-2|TRBJ2-2
TGTGCCAGCAGCCAAGCGGGGGGGTTCTCCACCGGGGAGCTGTTTTTT
CASSQAGGFSTGELFF
>NA|TRBV18|TRBJ2-3
TGTGCCAGCTCACCGCGGGCTACCAGCACAGATACGCAGTATTTT
CASSPRATSTDTQYF
>NA|TRBV7-2|TRBJ1-1
TGTGCCAGCAGAACTACAAGAGAAACTGAAGCTTTCTTT
CASRTTRETEAFF
>NA|TRBV20-1|TRBJ2-3
TGCAGTGCTAGTCCTAGCCCGCACCCTAGCACAGATACGCAGTATTTT
CSASPSPHPSTDTQYF
>NA|TRBV28|TRBJ1-6
TGTGCCAGCCATCCCCCAGGGGCGAGATCACCCCTCCACTTT
CASHPPGARSPLHF
>NA|TRBV4-2|TRBJ2-1
TGTGCCAGCAGCCAAGAGAGGCTAGTAGCGGCCAACAATGAGCAGTTCTTC
CASSQERLVAANNEQFF
>NA|TRBV7-2|TRBJ1-1
TGTGCCAGCAGCTTCAGTCTGAACACTGAAGCTTTCTTT
CASSFSLNTEAFF
>TRBD2|TRBV6-2/TRBV6-3|TRBJ2-7
TGTGCCAGCAGTTACTCGAGTAGCGGGTCATACGAGCAGTACTTC
CASSYSSSGSYEQYF
>NA|TRBV10-2|TRBJ2-1
TGCGCCAGCAGATCAGGGTGGGATGAGCAGTTCTTC
CASRSGWDEQFF
>TRBD1|TRBV6-5|TRBJ1-2
TGTGCCACCAAAAGGGGACAGACAGGGGGGCATGGCTACACCTTC
CATKRGQTGGHGYTF
>NA|TRBV9|TRBJ1-6
TGTGCCAGCAGCGGCAGGGGTAATTCACCCCTCCACTTT
CASSGRGNSPLHF